The rows below give T cell receptor beta chains drawn from one sample of a study of OX40 agonist ivuxolimab in advanced cancers. Only in-frame clones appear in the TCRdb table, and some are missing; sequencing was by immunoSEQ multiplex PCR. Here the sample spans over 80,000 clones, roughly 88% being singletons. Sequencing was performed on CD4+ or CD8+ T cells sorted from blood, taken in a trial of the OX40 agonist ivuxolimab. Receptor source: an adult with an advanced solid tumor such as melanoma, head and neck, liver or kidney cancer. Both conserved end residues are part of each CDR3. D genes are given only for firm matches. Size is omitted from some rows. Given values are once, few, many or a class for expanded clones.

TRBV2	NA	NA	TRBJ2-2	CASCGSVGYTGELFF	TGTGCCAGCTGTGGGTCGGTAGGGTACACCGGGGAGCTGTTTTTT
TRBV6-5	NA	NA	TRBJ1-5	CASSGDLGVQPQHF	TGTGCCAGCAGTGGGGACCTAGGGGTACAGCCCCAGCATTTT
TRBV10-3	NA	TRBD1	TRBJ2-5	CAIRTTGEETQYF	TGTGCCATCAGGACAACAGGGGAAGAGACCCAGTACTTC
TRBV7-2	once	TRBD2	TRBJ2-5	CASSIPGLAGVAGGETQYF	TGTGCCAGCAGCATTCCGGGACTAGCGGGAGTAGCAGGAGGAGAGACCCAGTACTTC
TRBV7-2	NA	NA	TRBJ2-5	CASSLGGTQYF	TGTGCCAGCAGCTTAGGGGGCACCCAGTACTTC
TRBV30	NA	NA	TRBJ2-7	CAWSAKGDYEQYF	TGTGCCTGGAGTGCGAAAGGGGACTACGAGCAGTACTTC
TRBV5-1	NA	NA	TRBJ1-5	CASSLHWENQPQHF	TGCGCCAGCAGCTTACACTGGGAAAATCAGCCCCAGCATTTT
TRBV7-3	NA	NA	TRBJ1-4	CASSPQSGSTNEKLFF	TGTGCCAGCAGCCCACAAAGTGGTTCAACTAATGAAAAACTGTTTTTT
TRBV5-4	NA	TRBD2	TRBJ2-3	CASSPLAGSTDTQYF	TGTGCCAGCAGCCCTCTAGCGGGATCCACAGATACGCAGTATTTT
TRBV6-6	few	TRBD1	TRBJ2-5	CASRRAGQGRSETQYF	TGTGCCAGCAGAAGAGCTGGACAGGGGCGATCGGAGACCCAGTACTTC
TRBV6-1	once	NA	TRBJ2-7	CASSNYEQYF	TGTGCCAGCAGTAACTACGAGCAGTACTTC
TRBV7-2	NA	NA	TRBJ2-7	CASSPTPQRGYEQYF	TGTGCCAGCAGCCCAACTCCCCAGAGGGGTTACGAGCAGTACTTC
TRBV7-5	NA	NA	TRBJ1-4	CARSPRQSKNATNEKLFF	TGTGCCAGAAGCCCCCGACAGAGTAAGAACGCAACTAATGAAAAACTGTTTTTT
TRBV5-5	NA	NA	TRBJ2-1	CASSSMRPHTEQFF	TGTGCCAGCAGCTCGATGCGACCACACACTGAGCAGTTCTTC
TRBV19	NA	NA	TRBJ1-5	CASSIREGASNQPQHF	TGTGCCAGTAGTATCCGAGAAGGGGCTAGCAATCAGCCCCAGCATTTT
TRBV9	NA	TRBD1	TRBJ1-3	CASSAGGAGGNTIYF	TGTGCCAGCAGCGCAGGGGGCGCGGGCGGAAACACCATATATTTT
TRBV21-1	few	NA	TRBJ2-3	CASSKDGLAGGPDTQYF	TGTGCCAGCAGCAAAGATGGACTAGCGGGAGGGCCAGATACGCAGTATTTT
TRBV4-2	once	TRBD2	TRBJ2-4	CASSQDRSLAGAKNIQYF	TGTGCCAGCAGCCAAGATCGGTCCCTAGCGGGAGCCAAAAACATTCAGTACTTC
TRBV15	few	TRBD1	TRBJ1-1	CATSETGTEAFF	TGTGCCACCAGCGAGACAGGGACTGAAGCTTTCTTT
TRBV19	NA	NA	TRBJ1-2	CASTPSPAENYGYTF	TGTGCCAGTACCCCTTCCCCCGCGGAAAACTATGGCTACACCTTC
TRBV11-2	NA	NA	TRBJ2-3	CASSLSREVAQYF	TGTGCCAGCAGCTTATCTAGAGAAGTTGCGCAGTATTTT
TRBV19	NA	TRBD2	TRBJ2-5	CASSPPGGRETQYF	TGTGCCAGTAGTCCCCCCGGGGGGAGAGAGACCCAGTACTTC
TRBV5-1	NA	NA	TRBJ2-3	CASRLFSEADTQYF	TGCGCCAGCAGGTTGTTTAGCGAGGCAGATACGCAGTATTTT
TRBV18	NA	NA	TRBJ2-7	CASSPPGSYEQYF	TGTGCCAGCTCACCACCGGGTTCCTACGAGCAGTACTTC
TRBV27	NA	TRBD2	TRBJ2-1	CASGRLAGDLF	TGTGCCAGCGGCCGACTAGCGGGAGATCTCTTC
TRBV11-1	NA	TRBD2	TRBJ2-1	CASRAGTSGYNEQFF	TGTGCCAGCAGAGCCGGGACTAGCGGATACAATGAGCAGTTCTTC
TRBV28	once	TRBD1	TRBJ2-5	CASSYPTGEVQETQYF	TGTGCCAGCAGTTACCCGACAGGGGAGGTTCAAGAGACCCAGTACTTC
TRBV6-6	NA	NA	TRBJ1-4	CASSYSRGTNEKLFF	TGTGCCAGCAGTTACTCGAGGGGAACTAATGAAAAACTGTTTTTT
TRBV4-2	NA	TRBD1	TRBJ2-5	CASRGQAGETQYF	TGTGCCAGCCGAGGACAGGCGGGAGAGACCCAGTACTTC
TRBV29-1	NA	TRBD1	TRBJ2-3	CSVDGDRAVTDTQYF	TGCAGCGTTGATGGGGACAGGGCTGTGACAGATACGCAGTATTTT
TRBV7-8	NA	NA	TRBJ2-1	CASSSEGRGVFF	TGTGCCAGCAGCTCAGAGGGTCGAGGAGTGTTCTTC
TRBV7-2	NA	NA	TRBJ2-3	CASSLAKATDTQYF	TGTGCCAGCAGCTTAGCTAAGGCCACAGATACGCAGTATTTT
TRBV10-3	NA	TRBD2	TRBJ2-7	CAISAASGKMYYEQYF	TGTGCCATCAGTGCGGCTAGCGGGAAGATGTACTACGAGCAGTACTTC
TRBV4-3	NA	NA	TRBJ2-3	CASSQGLGASTDTQYF	TGCGCCAGCAGCCAAGGGCTCGGGGCTAGCACAGATACGCAGTATTTT
TRBV4-2	few	NA	TRBJ1-5	CASSQDTAGHQPQHF	TGTGCCAGCAGCCAAGATACTGCAGGACATCAGCCCCAGCATTTT
TRBV5-4	NA	TRBD1	TRBJ2-2	CASSLGDRDTGELFF	TGTGCCAGCAGCTTGGGGGACAGGGACACCGGGGAGCTGTTTTTT
TRBV5-1	NA	TRBD1	TRBJ1-4	CASSFTGGGEKLFF	TGCGCCAGCAGCTTTACAGGGGGAGGGGAAAAACTGTTTTTT
TRBV2	few	TRBD1	TRBJ1-2	CASRGTGGLYGYTF	TGTGCCAGCAGGGGGACAGGGGGCTTGTATGGCTACACCTTC
TRBV12-5	NA	TRBD2	TRBJ2-5	CASGLGLAGGETQYF	TGTGCTAGTGGTCTGGGACTAGCGGGGGGGGAGACCCAGTACTTC
TRBV19	NA	TRBD2	TRBJ2-3	CASSTSGRGADTQYF	TGTGCCAGCTCGACTAGCGGGAGGGGGGCAGATACGCAGTATTTT
TRBV28	NA	NA	TRBJ1-2	CASWVRGGGLYGYTF	TGTGCCAGCTGGGTACGGGGCGGGGGCCTCTATGGCTACACCTTC
TRBV5-1	NA	NA	TRBJ1-1	CASSDTGFTEAFF	TGCGCCAGCAGCGACACAGGGTTCACTGAAGCTTTCTTT
TRBV7-2	NA	NA	TRBJ1-3	CASSLLGAFSGNTIYF	TGTGCCAGCAGCTTATTGGGTGCCTTCTCTGGAAACACCATATATTTT
TRBV28	once	TRBD1	TRBJ1-1	CASSSPPSGGTEAFF	TGTGCCAGCAGTTCGCCCCCCTCAGGGGGCACTGAAGCTTTCTTT
TRBV9	NA	NA	TRBJ2-5	CASSVGGGGQETQYF	TGTGCCAGCAGCGTAGGTGGAGGGGGCCAAGAGACCCAGTACTTC
TRBV28	few	TRBD1	TRBJ1-2	CASRGRGQGRYGYTF	TGTGCCAGCAGGGGAAGGGGACAGGGAAGATATGGCTACACCTTC
TRBV19	NA	NA	TRBJ2-7	CASRASGSYEQYF	TGTGCCAGTAGGGCCTCAGGGTCGTACGAGCAGTACTTC
TRBV2	NA	TRBD1	TRBJ2-2	CASSEWRTGAGELFF	TGTGCCAGCAGTGAATGGAGGACAGGGGCCGGGGAGCTGTTTTTT
TRBV28	NA	NA	TRBJ2-7	CASSRSPGVNEQYF	TGTGCCAGCAGCCGGTCTCCTGGGGTAAACGAGCAGTACTTC
TRBV7-6	NA	TRBD2	TRBJ2-3	CASSQLSGSFPDTQYF	TGTGCCAGCAGCCAACTTAGCGGGAGTTTCCCAGATACGCAGTATTTT
TRBV29-1	NA	TRBD1	TRBJ2-5	CSVQGVRETQYF	TGCAGCGTGCAGGGGGTTAGGGAGACCCAGTACTTC
TRBV29-1	once	NA	TRBJ1-1	CSARQTMNTEAFF	TGCAGCGCGCGACAGACTATGAACACTGAAGCTTTCTTT
TRBV2	NA	TRBD1	TRBJ1-2	CASSYRDRTNYGYTF	TGTGCCAGCAGTTACCGGGACAGGACTAACTATGGCTACACCTTC
TRBV7-2	NA	NA	TRBJ1-2	CASSPGKGRRHGYTF	TGTGCCAGCAGCCCGGGTAAGGGACGACGCCATGGCTACACCTTC
TRBV7-2	NA	TRBD2	TRBJ2-7	CASSLYVGASGSQYEQYF	TGTGCCAGCAGCTTATATGTGGGGGCTAGCGGGAGTCAATACGAGCAGTACTTC